This paragraph covers one T cell receptor beta chain sequence. Its target is not known. Trimming took 0 bases from V and 2 from J, leaving 13 bases between them. The germline gives CDR1 SGDLS, CDR2 YYNGEE. There are 16 residues in the CDR3. The data stem from a study of T-cell memory formation after mild COVID-19. Study information: The two donors had largely donor-specific TCR clusters. Whole-study results and caveats: Whether second-wave clones peaking at day 37 were SARS-CoV-2 specific went unconfirmed. Contracting CD4+ clones were located mainly in CM and EM, and CD8+ clones in EMRA. The pre-infection memory compartment contained some responding clones, suggesting cross-reactive memory joined.

One entry per CDR3 protein results from TCRdb running MiXCR on the 5' RACE reads. This sample carries a few hundred thousand distinct CDR3 sequences, around 20% of them seen once, and the ten largest clones take 12%. The V call is TRBV9, the J call TRBJ2-3; perhaps TRBD2 as D (5 bases). The sequenced sample was PBMCs or a T cell subset sorted from them (not recorded which). The TCR sequence derives from an adult woman who had mild COVID-19 (a few samples of this study predate the infection). Cell type and time point are not known. CDR3: CASSVGGGEYTDTQYF. Written as DNA, the CDR3 is TGTGCCAGCAGCGTAGGTGGTGGGGAGTACACAGATACGCAGTATTTT.